This T cell receptor (beta chain) was retrieved from a study of T cells in pancreatic ductal adenocarcinoma. Turning to this clone: Its antigen is not known.

Some clones are missing from TCRdb's copy, which holds only in-frame ones; the method was immunoSEQ multiplex PCR. The table lists around 2,500 clones, roughly 89% of them singletons, with about 7% in the top ten. No neoadjuvant therapy was given to the selected pancreatic ductal adenocarcinoma patients before their surgery. V shed 3 bases, J shed 5 bases, and the junction held 6 bases outside the gene matches. CDR1 and CDR2 from the germline V gene are SGHTA and FQGTGA. The CDR3 covers 15 residues. General study findings and limits: Blood had more productive templates and roughly 7.5-fold more unique clonotypes than tumor. Mean clonality was about 0.12 in tumors and 0.07 to 0.075 in blood, not significantly different.

The rearrangement uses TRBV7-3 and TRBJ2-5, with 10 bases lining up with TRBD1. The specimen was pancreatic tumor tissue. The TCR sequence derives from a human donor with pancreatic ductal adenocarcinoma. Here the CDR3 DNA reads TGTGCCAGCAGCTTGACAGGGGGCGCCGCGGAGACCCAGTACTTC. Translating gives CASSLTGGAAETQYF.